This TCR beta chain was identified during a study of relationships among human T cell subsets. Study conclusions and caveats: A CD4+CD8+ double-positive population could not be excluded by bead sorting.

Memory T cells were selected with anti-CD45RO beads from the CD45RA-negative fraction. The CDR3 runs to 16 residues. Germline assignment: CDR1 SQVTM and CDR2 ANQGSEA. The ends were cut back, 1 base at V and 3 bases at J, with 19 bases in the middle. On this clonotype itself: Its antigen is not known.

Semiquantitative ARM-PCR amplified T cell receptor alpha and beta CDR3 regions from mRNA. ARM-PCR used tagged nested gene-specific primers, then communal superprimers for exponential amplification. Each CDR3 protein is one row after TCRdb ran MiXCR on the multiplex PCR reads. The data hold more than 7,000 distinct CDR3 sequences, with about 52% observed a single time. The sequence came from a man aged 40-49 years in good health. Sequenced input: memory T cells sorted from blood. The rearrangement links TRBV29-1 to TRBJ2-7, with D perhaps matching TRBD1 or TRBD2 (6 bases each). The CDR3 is CSVEGQGTQKLYEQYF. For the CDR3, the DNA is TGCAGCGTTGAAGGTCAGGGGACTCAAAAACTCTACGAGCAGTACTTC.